Presented here are 10 T cell receptor beta chains from one specimen sequenced in a study of OX40 agonist ivuxolimab in advanced cancers. Profiled with immunoSEQ multiplex PCR; TCRdb holds only in-frame clones, not every one. The sample lists around 50,000 clones, over 70% occurring once. This material consisted of CD4+ or CD8+ T cells sorted from blood, taken in a trial of the OX40 agonist ivuxolimab. The receptors originated from an adult with an advanced solid tumor such as melanoma, head and neck, liver or kidney cancer.

This clone was detected only once. The chain couples TRBV4-2 to TRBJ2-1, with a possible D match to TRBD2 (6 bases). V was shortened by 5 bases and J by 0 bases, with 11 bases between the two germline ends. CDR3 length: 15 residues. Per germline, CDR1 LGHNA and CDR2 YNFKEQ. CDR3 in DNA: TGTGCCAGCAGCGGGGACTGGAGCTCCTACAATGAGCAGTTCTTC. It translates to CASSGDWSSYNEQFF.

The chain links TRBV18 to TRBJ2-7, with 10 bases aligning to TRBD1. The CDR3 has 16 amino acids. V was pared by 1 base and J by 3 bases, with 6 bases of the junction left unmatched. Per the germline V gene, CDR1 is KGHSH and CDR2 is LQKENI. The CDR3 DNA is TGTGCCAGCTCACCACAAACCGGGACAGGGGTCTACGAGCAGTACTTC. This sequence encodes CASSPQTGTGVYEQYF. Combining the CDR3 with reference TRBV18 and TRBJ2-7 gives the whole variable domain NAGVMQNPRHLVRRRGQEARLRCSPMKGHSHVYWYRQLPEEGLKFMVYLQKENIIDESGMPKERFSAEFPKEGPSILRIQQVVRGDSAAYFCASSPQTGTGVYEQYFGPGTRLTVT.

The chain has TRBV6-6 and TRBJ2-5; D gene uncertain. V shed 5 bases and J shed 0 bases, with 4 bases lying between them. The CDR3 length is 12 residues. Germline CDR1 and CDR2: MNHNY and SVGAGI (reference sequence). This CDR3 is CASSGDQETQYF. CDR3 DNA: TGTGCCAGCAGTGGGGACCAAGAGACCCAGTACTTC.

The V gene is TRBV25-1, the J gene TRBJ1-1, with D maybe TRBD1 (6 bases). Trimming left V 0 bases short and J 8 bases short, with 7 bases between. Germline V gene sequence: CDR1 MGHDK, CDR2 SYGVNS. CDR3 length: 12 amino acids. The CDR3: CASSEYRGEAFF. The CDR3 DNA follows: TGTGCCAGCAGTGAATACAGGGGAGAAGCTTTCTTT.

The chain has TRBV6-6 and TRBJ1-2; D remains ambiguous. This CDR3 spans 14 amino acids. Germline CDR1 MNHNY, CDR2 SVGAGI (reference sequence). V was pared by 5 bases and J by 8 bases, with 18 bases between. The CDR3 DNA reads as TGTGCCAGCAGTAACCCCTCTTTGCTGGAGGGCTACACCTTC. Its translation is CASSNPSLLEGYTF.

The chain links TRBV27 to TRBJ2-1; D perhaps matches TRBD2 (5 bases). Trimming left V 3 bases short and J 0 bases short, with 6 bases between. CDR3 length: 14 residues. Germline CDR1 MNHEY, CDR2 SMNVEV (reference sequence). Written as DNA, the CDR3 is TGTGCCAGCAGTTTTGAGGGCTCCTACAATGAGCAGTTCTTC. This codes for CASSFEGSYNEQFF.

The CDR3 is CASSRSIQETQYF. DNA of the CDR3: TGTGCCAGTAGTCGATCGATCCAAGAGACCCAGTACTTC. The rearrangement joins TRBV19 to TRBJ2-5; D unresolved. The CDR3 has 13 amino acids. Deletions cut 5 bases from V and 1 base from J, with 8 bases between. Germline lookup yields CDR1 LNHDA and CDR2 SQIVND (reference sequence).

The CDR3 DNA reads TGTGCCAGCAGCTTTCAGGGAGACACTGAAGCTTTCTTT. Translation gives CASSFQGDTEAFF. The rearrangement joins TRBV5-5 to TRBJ1-1; D possibly corresponds to TRBD1 (5 bases). Per the germline V gene, CDR1 is SGHKS and CDR2 is YYEKEE (reference sequence). This CDR3 has 13 amino acids. Trimming shortened V by 2 bases and J by 3 bases, and 8 bases separated the two germline ends.

The chain is built from TRBV29-1 and TRBJ2-1, with D perhaps matching TRBD1 (5 bases). Germline V lookup: CDR1 SQVTM, CDR2 ANQGSEA. V lost 5 bases, J lost 6 bases, and 20 bases lay in between. The CDR3 contains 15 residues. In DNA, the CDR3 is TGCAGCGTTTTACCTCAGGGTTTTTTAGGCAATGAGCAGTTCTTC. Protein sequence: CSVLPQGFLGNEQFF.

V and J are TRBV29-1 and TRBJ2-1, with 11 bases lining up with TRBD2. The germline V gene has CDR1 SQVTM and CDR2 ANQGSEA. CDR3 size: 15 residues. Trimming took 1 base from V and 4 from J; bases not matched to a gene: 3. CDR3 in amino acids: CSVEAGTSGYNEQFF. The CDR3, as DNA: TGCAGCGTTGAAGCGGGGACTAGCGGTTACAATGAGCAGTTCTTC.